This T cell receptor beta chain was sequenced during a study of immune evolution from preneoplasia to lung adenocarcinoma. Study summary: HLA loss of heterozygosity: around 6.5% AIS, 15% MIA, roughly 30% ADC, none AAH.

The table came from immunoSEQ multiplex PCR; TCRdb's copy has only in-frame clones and leaves some out. Of 3,800 or so clones in the sample, 60% to 75% were seen once. The CDR3 is 13 residues long. Trimming took off 7 bases at V and 3 bases at J, with 10 bases between the two ends. Patients had resection in Japan or China between about 2014 and 2018. Each case's diagnosis was confirmed by two pathologists on H&E. Nucleic acids came from premalignant or tumor cells enriched by macro-dissection. This clonotype was sampled from a person between 60 and 80 years old with lung adenocarcinoma. Sequencing was carried out using FFPE minimally invasive lung adenocarcinoma tissue. The chain is built from TRBV23-1 and TRBJ1-5; D call uncertain. TRBV23-1 is labeled an ORF, and its function is uncertain. CDR3 nucleotide sequence: TGCGCCAGCATACACCCACTCAATCAGCCCCAGCATTTT. This codes for CASIHPLNQPQHF.